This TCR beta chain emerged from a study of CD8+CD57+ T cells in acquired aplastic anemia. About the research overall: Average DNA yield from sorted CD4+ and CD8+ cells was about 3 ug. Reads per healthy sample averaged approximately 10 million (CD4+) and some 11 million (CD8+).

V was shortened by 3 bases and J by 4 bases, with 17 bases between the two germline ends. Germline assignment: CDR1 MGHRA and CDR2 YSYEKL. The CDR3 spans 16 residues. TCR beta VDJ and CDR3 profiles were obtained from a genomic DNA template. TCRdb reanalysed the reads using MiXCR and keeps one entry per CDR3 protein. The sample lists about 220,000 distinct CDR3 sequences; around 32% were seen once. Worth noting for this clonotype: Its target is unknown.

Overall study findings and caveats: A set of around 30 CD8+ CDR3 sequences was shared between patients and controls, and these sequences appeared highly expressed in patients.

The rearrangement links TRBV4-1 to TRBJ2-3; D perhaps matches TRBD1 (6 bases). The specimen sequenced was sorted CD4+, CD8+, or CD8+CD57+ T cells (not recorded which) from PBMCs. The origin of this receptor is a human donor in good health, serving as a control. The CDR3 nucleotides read TGCGCCAGCAGCCAGCCGACAGGTGATATCGCAGATACGCAGTATTTT. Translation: CASSQPTGDIADTQYF.